The 27 T cell receptor beta chains in this list originate from one sample, sequenced in a study of T cell changes during pregnancy in multiple sclerosis. The repertoire was sequenced with immunoSEQ multiplex PCR; TCRdb's copy has only in-frame clones and lacks some. The data contain about 34,000 clones, roughly 90% of them singletons. This specimen was CD8+ T cells from peripheral blood mononuclear cells, taken in the third trimester of pregnancy. These receptors came from a female donor with multiple sclerosis, enrolled in a pregnancy study.

This chain connects TRBV9 to TRBJ2-3; 7 bases agree with TRBD2. This CDR3 is built from 15 residues. With V trimmed by 2 bases and J by 2 bases, 5 bases remained unmatched. Germline V gene lookup returns CDR1 SGDLS and CDR2 YYNGEE. DNA for the CDR3: TGTGCCAGCAGCGTGGGGGGGGGACCCACAGATACGCAGTATTTT. This sequence encodes CASSVGGGPTDTQYF.

The gene calls are TRBV7-9 and TRBJ1-2; D uncertain. Germline CDR1 and CDR2: SEHNR and FQNEAQ (reference sequence). Trimming stripped 7 bases from V and 7 bases from J, with 10 bases between. This CDR3 contains 11 residues. The CDR3 DNA reads as TGTGCCAGCACGGACTTAGGTGGCTACACCTTC. The encoded protein is CASTDLGGYTF.

This chain uses TRBV10-3 with TRBJ1-6; unclear D gene. V gave up 6 bases and J gave up 0 bases, with 6 bases separating them. The CDR3 consists of 14 residues. Germline V gives CDR1 ENHRY, CDR2 SYGVKD. CDR3 sequence: CAIRQDSYNSPLHF. The CDR3, as DNA: TGTGCCATCAGGCAGGACTCCTATAATTCACCCCTCCACTTT.

The chain uses TRBV6-1 and TRBJ1-5, with D tentatively TRBD1 (5 bases). V gave up 8 bases and J gave up 11 bases, with 13 bases separating them. In germline, CDR1 is MNHNS, CDR2 SASEGT. The CDR3 is 11 residues long. CDR3 region: CASWGEGAQHF. CDR3 in DNA: TGTGCCAGCTGGGGGGAAGGAGCCCAGCATTTT.

This rearrangement joins TRBV6-1 to TRBJ2-1, with 7 bases identical to TRBD2. CDR1 is MNHNS, CDR2 SASEGT, per germline. The CDR3 has 15 residues. The V gene end was trimmed by 5 bases and the J gene end by 4 bases; junction bases not matched to a gene: 8. Written as DNA, the CDR3 is TGTGCCAGCAGTCCCGTGGGGGGGGAATACAATGAGCAGTTCTTC. Translation: CASSPVGGEYNEQFF.

This rearrangement joins TRBV6-6 to TRBJ2-7, with a tentative D call TRBD1 (6 bases). The CDR3 length is 12 residues. Per the germline V gene, CDR1 is MNHNY and CDR2 is SVGAGI (reference sequence). Trimming pared 7 bases from V and 5 bases from J, leaving 12 bases between. The CDR3: CASTGVKDEQYF. The CDR3 bases are TGTGCCAGCACAGGGGTGAAGGACGAGCAGTACTTC.

This clone has a handful of counts. V gene TRBV9 combines with J gene TRBJ2-7, with TRBD1 matching over 7 bases. V lost 7 bases and J lost 3; bases outside the gene matches: 13. Germline CDR1 and CDR2: SGDLS and YYNGEE. The CDR3 has 15 residues. The DNA of the CDR3 is TGTGCCAGCCCACTCGACTACAGGGGTGACTACGAGCAGTACTTC. This encodes CASPLDYRGDYEQYF.

This clone is a singleton in its sample. The rearrangement joins TRBV9 to TRBJ2-1; no clear D gene. Germline V gene data show CDR1 as SGDLS and CDR2 as YYNGEE. This CDR3 is built from 15 residues. Trimming removed 4 bases at V and 0 bases at J, with 11 bases between. The CDR3 coding sequence is TGTGCCAGCAGCCCCGCCGTTAGCTCCTACAATGAGCAGTTCTTC. It is translated as CASSPAVSSYNEQFF.

The genes are TRBV19 and TRBJ1-3; a weak D match, TRBD1 (5 bases). Per the germline V gene, CDR1 is LNHDA and CDR2 is SQIVND (reference sequence). Trimming pared 9 bases from V and 0 bases from J, leaving 24 bases between. The CDR3 consists of 18 residues. CDR3 in amino acids: CASGTITGLTLSGNTIYF. In DNA form, the CDR3 reads TGTGCCAGCGGTACCATTACAGGTTTAACCCTCTCTGGAAACACCATATATTTT.

The chain combines TRBV7-6 with TRBJ2-3; 8 bases match TRBD2. V trimming: 3 bases; J trimming: 0 bases; junction bases outside the gene matches: 11. Germline V gene lookup returns CDR1 SGHVS and CDR2 FNYEAQ. There are 18 residues in the CDR3. The CDR3 here is CASSFGGGGYSSTDTQYF. DNA of the CDR3: TGTGCCAGCAGCTTCGGGGGCGGGGGGTATTCTAGCACAGATACGCAGTATTTT. Using reference TRBV7-6 and TRBJ2-3 for the parts outside the CDR3, the full variable domain is GAGVSQSPRYKVTKRGQDVALRCDPISGHVSLYWYRQALGQGPEFLTYFNYEAQQDKSGLPNDRFSAERPEGSISTLTIQRTEQRDSAMYRCASSFGGGGYSSTDTQYFGPGTRLTVL.

The chain employs TRBV6-4 and TRBJ2-2, with D possibly being TRBD2 (6 bases). Looked up from germline, CDR1 is MRHNA and CDR2 is SNTAGT. CDR3 length equals 16 residues. Between the trimmed V and J ends, which lost 0 bases and 0 bases, there was a span of 8 bases. The CDR3 reads CASSDSGLANTGELFF. In DNA form, the CDR3 reads TGTGCCAGCAGTGACTCGGGACTTGCGAACACCGGGGAGCTGTTTTTT.

Concerning this clone: Different DNA sequences within this sample yield the same CDR3. The chain is built from TRBV6-4 and TRBJ2-2; TRBD2 matches at 11 bases. Germline CDR1 reads MRHNA; CDR2 reads SNTAGT. V gave up 4 bases and J gave up 5 bases; unmatched junction bases: 9. The CDR3 consists of 17 residues. The CDR3 region is CASSGQTSGGDTGELFF. The CDR3 coding sequence is TGTGCCAGCAGTGGACAAACTAGCGGGGGCGATACCGGGGAGCTGTTTTTT.

The chain joins TRBV19 to TRBJ1-5, with D perhaps TRBD1 (5 bases). With 9 bases removed from V and 5 bases from J, the gap between germline ends came to 14 bases. The CDR3 extends over 13 amino acids. The germline V gene has CDR1 LNHDA and CDR2 SQIVND (reference sequence). CDR3 loop: CASTRGFDQPQHF. CDR3 DNA sequence: TGTGCCAGCACGCGGGGGTTTGATCAGCCCCAGCATTTT.

This clone has just one count. The chain recombines TRBV7-2 with TRBJ1-4; 8 positions agree with TRBD1. The V gene end was trimmed by 3 bases and the J gene end by 7 bases; junction bases not matched to a gene: 4. This CDR3 spans 14 amino acids. Looked up from germline, CDR1 is SGHTA and CDR2 is FQGNSA. The CDR3 sequence is CASSFTGGGEKLFF. The CDR3, as DNA: TGTGCCAGCAGCTTCACAGGGGGGGGTGAAAAACTGTTTTTT.

This sequence joins TRBV19 and TRBJ2-5, with D tentatively TRBD2 (5 bases). Trimming cost V 5 bases and J 2 bases, with 9 bases left between them. The CDR3 extends over 13 amino acids. Germline CDR1 and CDR2: LNHDA and SQIVND (reference sequence). The CDR3 spells CASSHGIQETQYF. The CDR3 DNA reads as TGTGCCAGTAGTCACGGGATACAAGAGACCCAGTACTTC. The complete variable domain, with remaining parts taken from reference TRBV19 and TRBJ2-5, reads DGGITQSPKYLFRKEGQNVTLSCEQNLNHDAMYWYRQDPGQGLRLIYYSQIVNDFQKGDIAEGYSVSREKKESFPLTVTSAQKNPTAFYLCASSHGIQETQYFGPGTRLLVL.

CDR3 nucleotides: TGTGCCAGCAGCTTGGACAGGGGCGGCGAGCAGTACTTC. Residues: CASSLDRGGEQYF. The chain combines TRBV13 with TRBJ2-7; 9 nucleotides agree with TRBD1. This CDR3 comprises 13 residues. J lost 6 bases, V lost 3 bases, and 3 bases had no gene match. Germline CDR1 and CDR2: PRHDT and FYEKMQ (reference sequence). The variable domain in full, completed from reference TRBV13 and TRBJ2-7, reads AAGVIQSPRHLIKEKRETATLKCYPIPRHDTVYWYQQGPGQDPQFLISFYEKMQSDKGSIPDRFSAQQFSDYHSELNMSSLELGDSALYFCASSLDRGGEQYFGPGTRLTVT.

This chain joins TRBV9 and TRBJ1-3, with TRBD1 as a possible D gene (5 bases). This CDR3 has 14 amino acids. Germline V lookup: CDR1 SGDLS, CDR2 YYNGEE. With 3 bases removed from V and 0 bases from J, the gap between germline ends came to 7 bases. The CDR3 DNA reads as TGTGCCAGCAGCGCGGGGGACTCTGGAAACACCATATATTTT. This sequence encodes CASSAGDSGNTIYF.

The rearrangement joins TRBV9 to TRBJ2-7, with 11 bases that match TRBD2. The germline CDR1 and CDR2 sequences are SGDLS and YYNGEE. After removal of 5 bases from V and 7 bases from J, the junction contained 8 bases not matched to a gene. The CDR3 consists of 14 residues. As DNA, the CDR3 is TGTGCCAGCAGTTTAGCGGGGGGGCTGGGTGAGCAGTACTTC. Protein: CASSLAGGLGEQYF.

The gene calls are TRBV29-1 and TRBJ1-2, with unresolved D. Germline CDR1 and CDR2: SQVTM and ANQGSEA. V dropped 4 bases and J dropped 4 bases, with 7 bases sitting between them. The CDR3 consists of 11 residues. The CDR3 DNA reads as TGCAGCGTTGTGACGGGCTATGGCTACACCTTC. It translates to CSVVTGYGYTF.

This chain connects TRBV9 to TRBJ1-2, with TRBD1 matching 9 bases. Trimming at V came to 3 bases and at J to 3 bases, leaving 3 bases not matched to a gene. This CDR3 is built from 14 residues. In germline, CDR1 is SGDLS, CDR2 YYNGEE. CDR3 amino acids: CASSGTGVDYGYTF. The CDR3 bases are TGTGCCAGCAGCGGGACAGGGGTAGACTATGGCTACACCTTC.

V and J are TRBV19 and TRBJ1-1, with 8 nucleotides matching TRBD1. Germline values: CDR1 LNHDA, CDR2 SQIVND (reference sequence). The junction had 8 bases not matched to a gene; V was cut back by 2 bases and J by 6 bases. This CDR3 comprises 15 residues. The CDR3, as DNA: TGTGCCAGTAGTATACCCCGGACAGGGAAGGCTGAAGCTTTCTTT. Its translation is CASSIPRTGKAEAFF. The complete variable domain, with remaining parts taken from reference TRBV19 and TRBJ1-1, reads DGGITQSPKYLFRKEGQNVTLSCEQNLNHDAMYWYRQDPGQGLRLIYYSQIVNDFQKGDIAEGYSVSREKKESFPLTVTSAQKNPTAFYLCASSIPRTGKAEAFFGQGTRLTVV.

This chain uses TRBV9 with TRBJ1-2; unclear D gene. Trimming left V 3 bases short and J 4 bases short, with 13 bases between. Germline CDR1 is SGDLS and CDR2 is YYNGEE. The CDR3 runs 14 residues. The DNA of the CDR3 is TGTGCCAGCAGCGCCACGGGGAGCGGCTATGGCTACACCTTC. Translated, it gives CASSATGSGYGYTF.

A single count supports this clone. The rearrangement joins TRBV5-4 to TRBJ1-1; D not resolved. V lost 1 base to trimming and J lost 4 bases, with 8 bases between them. The CDR3 runs 13 residues. Germline assignment: CDR1 SGHNT and CDR2 YYREEE (reference sequence). This CDR3 is CASSLIAGTEAFF. The CDR3 DNA reads TGTGCCAGCAGCTTGATTGCGGGCACTGAAGCTTTCTTT.

The genes are TRBV7-9 and TRBJ1-1; D is perhaps TRBD1 (6 bases). The CDR3 contains 16 residues. Deletions cut 6 bases from V and 3 bases from J, with 20 bases between. Germline assignment: CDR1 SEHNR and CDR2 FQNEAQ (reference sequence). Written as DNA, the CDR3 is TGTGCCAGCAGTCGACTCCTGGGGGGGCCCGACACTGAAGCTTTCTTT. This gives the protein CASSRLLGGPDTEAFF.

The chain couples TRBV6-4 to TRBJ2-7, with D perhaps matching TRBD1 (6 bases). V was trimmed by 6 bases and J by 0 bases, leaving 12 bases between them. Germline V CDR1 and CDR2: MRHNA, SNTAGT. This CDR3 region has 14 residues. DNA for the CDR3: TGTGCCAGCAGACTAACAGGGAGCTCCTACGAGCAGTACTTC. It encodes CASRLTGSSYEQYF.

The chain combines TRBV11-2 with TRBJ1-3, with TRBD1 matching 7 bases. The CDR3 covers 13 residues. Germline CDR1 reads SGHAT; CDR2 reads FQNNGV. With 3 bases clipped from V and 6 bases from J, the junction kept 2 bases outside the gene matches. The CDR3 DNA sequence: TGTGCCAGCAGCTTCGGGACAGCAAACACCATATATTTT. This gives the protein CASSFGTANTIYF.

The chain carries TRBV13 and TRBJ2-3, with a weak D call TRBD1 (5 bases). Germline CDR1 is PRHDT and CDR2 is FYEKMQ (reference sequence). Trimming stripped 3 bases from V and 4 bases from J, with 8 bases between. The CDR3 covers 13 residues. The CDR3 loop reads CASSFQGPDTQYF. In DNA, the CDR3 is TGTGCCAGCAGCTTTCAGGGCCCAGATACGCAGTATTTT. Full variable domain (missing parts from reference TRBV13 and TRBJ2-3): AAGVIQSPRHLIKEKRETATLKCYPIPRHDTVYWYQQGPGQDPQFLISFYEKMQSDKGSIPDRFSAQQFSDYHSELNMSSLELGDSALYFCASSFQGPDTQYFGPGTRLTVL.